What follows is one T cell receptor beta chain and its context. Its matching antigen is unknown. Alongside a J-beta primer mix, a sample-barcoded 5' primer served in a second PCR lasting about 7 to 11 cycles. All samples gave at least 2.5 million CDR3-containing paired-end reads. Via MiXCR, TCRdb re-called the 5' RACE reads, giving one row per CDR3 protein. This sample has about 810,000 distinct CDR3 sequences, with about 36% found just once. Sample donors were healthy Caucasian individuals that came from Russia, aged 6 to 90. The total RNA that was extracted per sample amounted to at least 5 micrograms. These data originate in a study of blood T cells in healthy people across ages. Regarding the study as a whole: TCR beta diversity per million T cells fell roughly linearly with age.

Germline V lookup: CDR1 SGHTA, CDR2 FQGNSA. V gave up 5 bases and J gave up 6 bases; unmatched junction bases: 6. The CDR3 is 13 amino acids. The sample was blood. J is TRBJ1-2 and V is TRBV7-2; 7 bases line up with TRBD1. The clonotype was recovered from a man younger than 35 in good health. CDR3 loop: CASSDRVLDGYTF. The CDR3 coding sequence is TGTGCCAGCAGCGACAGGGTCTTGGATGGCTACACCTTC.